One sample yielded the 22 T cell receptor beta chains listed below, sequenced in a study of control samples from healthy donors and cancer patients. TCRdb's table, derived via immunoSEQ multiplex PCR, lists solely in-frame clones and lacks some. In the table there are around 52,000 clones, approximately 90% of which are singletons. Specimen: PBMCs. These receptors came from a young man with colorectal cancer.

Only a few counts were recorded for this clone. This chain links TRBV6-5 with TRBJ1-6; 7 bases align to TRBD1. The germline V gene has CDR1 MNHEY and CDR2 SVGAGI. The CDR3 contains 13 residues. Trimming cost V 6 bases and J 14 bases; bases outside gene matches: 10. Written as DNA, the CDR3 is TGTGCCAGCAGCCAGGGGGTCCTCCTCACCCTCCACTTT. Translation gives CASSQGVLLTLHF.

The chain's CDR3 is CASSSQGVWEQYF. The CDR3 DNA reads as TGTGCCAGCAGCTCTCAGGGGGTTTGGGAGCAGTACTTC. This chain links TRBV5-4 with TRBJ2-7, with 7 bases that match TRBD1. This CDR3 has 13 amino acids. Germline lookup yields CDR1 SGHNT and CDR2 YYREEE (reference sequence). With 3 bases clipped from V and 7 bases from J, the junction kept 7 bases outside the gene matches.

The chain carries TRBV11-2 and TRBJ2-3; 15 bases align to TRBD2. V shed 1 base and J 5 bases; nucleotides not matched to a gene: 4. CDR1 and CDR2 (germline): SGHAT, FQNNGV. There are 17 residues in the CDR3. The CDR3 coding sequence is TGTGCCAGCAGCTTAGGGGGACTAGCGGGGGGAAAAGATACGCAGTATTTT. This gives the protein CASSLGGLAGGKDTQYF.

This chain joins TRBV6-5 and TRBJ1-2; 10 nucleotides line up with TRBD1. The CDR3 has 14 residues. J lost 7 bases, V lost 6 bases, and 8 bases had no gene match. Germline V gives CDR1 MNHEY, CDR2 SVGAGI. The CDR3 DNA follows: TGTGCCAGCAGACCCGACAGGGGGCGAGGTGGCTACACCTTC. Protein sequence: CASRPDRGRGGYTF.

The chain employs TRBV6-6 and TRBJ1-1; 12 nucleotides agree with TRBD1. Trimming took 5 bases from V and 0 from J; bases not matched to a gene: 7. The CDR3 runs to 17 residues. CDR1 is MNHNY, CDR2 SVGAGI, per germline (reference sequence). CDR3: CASSPGTGGEMNTEAFF. Here the CDR3 DNA reads TGTGCCAGCAGTCCGGGGACAGGGGGCGAAATGAACACTGAAGCTTTCTTT.

The chain has TRBV4-1 and TRBJ2-1; D call uncertain. V lost 1 base and J 1 base, leaving 14 bases between the germline ends. The CDR3 extends over 17 amino acids. CDR1 MGHRA and CDR2 YSYEKL come from the germline V gene. DNA of the CDR3: TGCGCCAGCAGCCAAGGAACGGCGGTCGGATCCTACAATGAGCAGTTCTTC. Translated, it gives CASSQGTAVGSYNEQFF.

This sequence joins TRBV29-1 and TRBJ1-1; D call uncertain. Germline CDR1 and CDR2: SQVTM and ANQGSEA. V dropped 3 bases and J dropped 8 bases, with 7 bases sitting between them. This CDR3 contains 10 residues. This CDR3 is CSVEESEAFF. CDR3 nucleotides: TGCAGCGTTGAGGAATCCGAAGCTTTCTTT.

J is TRBJ1-2 and V is TRBV5-6; 7 positions match TRBD1. Germline trimming cut 2 bases from V and 2 bases from J; bases unmatched to any gene: 3. The CDR3 is 14 amino acids. Germline V lookup: CDR1 SGHDT, CDR2 YYEEEE. The CDR3 nucleotides read TGTGCCAGCAGCTTTTGGGGACAGAACTATGGCTACACCTTC. The encoded protein is CASSFWGQNYGYTF.

This chain links TRBV5-1 with TRBJ2-5; 8 nucleotides match TRBD2. CDR1 SGHRS and CDR2 YFSETQ come from the germline V gene. The CDR3 is made up of 18 amino acids. V was pared by 2 bases and J by 0 bases, with 12 bases of the junction left unmatched. The CDR3 loop is CASSFRGSGDVYQETQYF. The CDR3 DNA sequence: TGCGCCAGCAGCTTCCGGGGTAGCGGGGACGTGTACCAAGAGACCCAGTACTTC.

This clone was seen just once. The rearrangement uses TRBV5-1 and TRBJ2-7; the D is unclear. CDR3 size: 13 residues. The germline gives CDR1 SGHRS, CDR2 YFSETQ. The V and J ends lost 0 bases and 3 bases respectively, with 7 bases between them. CDR3 DNA sequence: TGCGCCAGCAGCTTGGCCCCCGACTACGAGCAGTACTTC. It codes for CASSLAPDYEQYF.

CDR3 in amino acids: CASSRQTGVYNSPLHF. The CDR3 DNA sequence: TGTGCCAGCAGCCGTCAGACAGGGGTTTATAATTCACCCCTCCACTTT. V and J are TRBV27 and TRBJ1-6; TRBD1 aligns across 8 bases. The CDR3 is 16 residues long. After removal of 6 bases from V and 4 bases from J, the junction contained 8 bases not matched to a gene. The germline CDR1 and CDR2 sequences are MNHEY and SMNVEV (reference sequence).

V gene TRBV5-1 combines with J gene TRBJ2-5, with TRBD1 matching 12 bases. The CDR3 has 15 residues. J was trimmed by 5 bases and V by 6 bases; bases with no gene match: 8. Looked up from germline, CDR1 is SGHRS and CDR2 is YFSETQ. The CDR3 DNA reads TGCGCCAGCAACTTCGGGGACAGGGGGCCGGAGACCCAGTACTTC. It encodes CASNFGDRGPETQYF.

J is TRBJ1-2 and V is TRBV11-2; TRBD1 might be the D (6 bases). The length of the CDR3 is 15 residues. V was pared by 6 bases and J by 7 bases, with 21 bases between. Germline V gives CDR1 SGHAT, CDR2 FQNNGV. The CDR3 protein is CASSFAGGDLGGYTF. The CDR3 DNA is TGTGCCAGCAGTTTTGCGGGGGGCGATTTAGGTGGCTACACCTTC.

A single count supports this clone. This rearrangement joins TRBV29-1 to TRBJ2-3; no definite D call. Looked up from germline, CDR1 is SQVTM and CDR2 is ANQGSEA. The CDR3 runs to 14 residues. With 1 base removed from V and 5 bases from J, the gap between germline ends came to 13 bases. The CDR3 protein is CSVEVVPEVDTQYF. The CDR3 nucleotides are TGCAGCGTTGAAGTGGTCCCCGAGGTAGATACGCAGTATTTT.

This clone was seen a single time. The germline gene is not matched at one end of the junction; a read error may be the cause. V usage is TRBV7-9 and J usage is TRBJ2-4; the D gene is possibly TRBD1 (6 bases). The CDR3 is made up of 12 amino acids. In germline, CDR1 is SEHNR, CDR2 FQNEAQ (reference sequence). The CDR3 nucleotides are TGTGCCAGCAGCCCAGGGGATCGTTCCTGTATCTTC. Amino acid sequence: CASSPGDRSCIF.

The DNA of the CDR3 is TGTGCCAGCTCACCACTTCCGAGCTCCTATAATTCACCCCTCCACTTT. Translating gives CASSPLPSSYNSPLHF. The chain joins TRBV18 to TRBJ1-6; D remains ambiguous. Germline V gene data show CDR1 as KGHSH and CDR2 as LQKENI. The CDR3 is 16 residues long. Between the trimmed V and J ends, which lost 1 base and 0 bases, there was a span of 7 bases. Full variable domain (rest looked up from reference TRBV18 and TRBJ1-6): NAGVMQNPRHLVRRRGQEARLRCSPMKGHSHVYWYRQLPEEGLKFMVYLQKENIIDESGMPKERFSAEFPKEGPSILRIQQVVRGDSAAYFCASSPLPSSYNSPLHFGNGTRLTVT.

The rearrangement links TRBV5-4 to TRBJ2-7; either TRBD1 or TRBD2 may fit D (6 bases each). Germline V CDR1 and CDR2: SGHNT, YYREEE (reference sequence). With 3 bases removed from V and 3 bases from J, the gap between germline ends came to 16 bases. The CDR3 is 15 residues long. The CDR3 is CASSWGAGPLYEQYV. CDR3 coding DNA: TGTGCCAGCAGCTGGGGGGCGGGTCCACTCTACGAGCAGTACGTC.

The chain has TRBV10-3 and TRBJ1-5, with TRBD1 as a possible D gene (6 bases). CDR1 is ENHRY and CDR2 is SYGVKD in the germline V gene. Trimming cost V 7 bases and J 4 bases, with 11 bases left between them. The CDR3 totals 13 residues. The CDR3 region is CAIKQGENQPQHF. In nucleotides, the CDR3 is TGTGCCATCAAACAGGGCGAGAATCAGCCCCAGCATTTT.

This chain uses TRBV12-3 or TRBV12-4 with TRBJ2-7; 8 bases match TRBD1. V was pared by 4 bases and J by 6 bases, with 2 bases of the junction left unmatched. The length of the CDR3 is 12 residues. The CDR3 nucleotides are TGTGCCAGCAGTTGGACAGGGATCGAGCAGTACTTC. Its protein is CASSWTGIEQYF.

The rearrangement links TRBV5-1 to TRBJ2-2; D possibly uses TRBD1 or TRBD2 (6 bases each). The CDR3 consists of 15 residues. Germline V gene lookup returns CDR1 SGHRS and CDR2 YFSETQ. V was cut by 0 bases and J by 7 bases, with 13 bases left in between. The CDR3: CASSLEGGHSGELFF. The CDR3 DNA is TGCGCCAGCAGCTTGGAGGGGGGCCATAGCGGGGAGCTGTTTTTT.

The J gene is TRBJ1-1, the V gene TRBV7-9, with 7 nucleotides matching TRBD1. CDR1 is SEHNR, CDR2 FQNEAQ, per germline (reference sequence). J lost 1 base, V lost 4 bases, and 6 bases had no gene match. The CDR3 has 15 amino acids. The DNA for the CDR3 is TGTGCCAGCAGCTCCGGACAGGCCCCGAACACTGAAGCTTTCTTT. Protein: CASSSGQAPNTEAFF.

The V and J genes are TRBV29-1 and TRBJ2-3; 12 positions match TRBD2. Germline CDR1 is SQVTM and CDR2 is ANQGSEA. The CDR3 length is 14 residues. Trimming at V came to 4 bases and at J to 11 bases, leaving 10 bases not matched to a gene. The CDR3 spells CSVVPSLTSGGQYF. The DNA of the CDR3 is TGCAGCGTTGTCCCCTCCCTGACTAGCGGGGGGCAGTATTTT.